This is a list of T cell receptor beta chains from one sample in a study of regulatory T cells in long-lasting Graves disease. One entry per CDR3 protein results from TCRdb running MiXCR on the multiplex PCR reads. Among 500,000 to 700,000 distinct CDR3 sequences listed, about 16% were seen once. The same data also contributed to another study, on T cells in Graves' hyperthyroidism and ophthalmopathy.

The specimen comprised peripheral blood mononuclear cells (PBMCs), sampled at new diagnosis, from a patient treated with antithyroid drugs. The origin of the receptors is a woman in her twenties or thirties with Graves disease. The CDR3 runs from the conserved cysteine through the conserved F or W. The D gene is left open where the match is weak. Part of the rows lack a size; the others show once, few, many or a class for expanded clones.

D gene	clone size	CDR3 length	J gene	V gene	CDR3 protein	CDR3 DNA
-	-	15	TRBJ1-2	TRBV28	CASRALRGHNYGYTF	TGTGCCAGCAGAGCCCTCCGGGGACATAACTATGGCTACACCTTC
-	-	14	TRBJ1-1	TRBV19	CASSIGQLNTEAFF	TGTGCCAGTAGTATAGGACAATTGAACACTGAAGCTTTCTTT
-	-	13	TRBJ2-7	TRBV29-1	CSVVRIQGHEQYF	TGCAGCGTTGTCCGAATACAGGGCCACGAGCAGTACTTC
-	-	12	TRBJ1-4	TRBV30	CALRKVDEKLFF	TGTGCCCTGCGGAAGGTCGATGAAAAACTGTTTTTT
TRBD2	few	16	TRBJ2-1	TRBV20-1	CSAPGTSGNSYNEQFF	TGCAGTGCTCCCGGGACTAGCGGGAACTCCTACAATGAGCAGTTCTTC
-	-	13	TRBJ1-2	TRBV11-2	CASSLEVLSGYTF	TGTGCCAGCAGCTTAGAGGTGTTAAGTGGCTACACCTTC
TRBD1	-	16	TRBJ2-1	TRBV24-1	CATSAPPGQGYNEQFF	TGTGCCACCAGTGCCCCCCCGGGACAGGGATACAATGAGCAGTTCTTC
-	few	15	TRBJ2-5	TRBV27	CASRPTAAAWETQYF	TGTGCCAGCAGGCCTACGGCTGCGGCTTGGGAGACCCAGTACTTC
-	-	15	TRBJ1-2	TRBV30	CAWSDPGGPVAGYTF	TGTGCCTGGAGTGACCCCGGGGGGCCAGTCGCTGGCTACACCTTC
-	many	17	TRBJ2-2	TRBV6-1	CASTMENPGAGTGELFF	TGTGCCAGCACCATGGAAAACCCGGGGGCGGGCACCGGGGAGCTGTTTTTT